This TCR beta chain appears in the sequencing data of a study of Tregs in tolerant kidney transplant recipients. Study results and limitations: Biological reproducibility was not directly addressed, but technical replication error appeared minimal.

Turning to this clone: Its cognate antigen is unknown.

Assay used: immunoSEQ multiplex PCR; TCRdb lists only in-frame clones, some missing. Its listing shows tens of thousands of clones. The sequence derives from a human donor who received a combined kidney and bone marrow transplant. The sample consisted of CD4+ T cells from blood, taken before the transplant.

Here the CDR3 reads CASSLGQGRQEKLFF. Incomplete CDR3 DNA: TGCGCCAGCAGCTTGGGACAGGGTCGACAGGAAAAA. V gene TRBV5-1 combines with J gene TRBJ1-4; TRBD1 agrees at 7 bases. The CDR3 is cut off 3 residues early in the read; its end comes from the germline J gene. Germline V CDR1 and CDR2: SGHRS, YFSETQ. This CDR3 is 15 amino acids long. Trimming cost V 0 bases and J 8 bases; bases outside gene matches: 7.